The T cell receptor beta chain described here comes from a study of CXCR3-negative and CXCR3-positive naive CD8 T cells. Study-level points and caveats: TRB CDR3 properties indicated TCR strength, while surface CD5 was similar across naive subsets. Fresh PBMCs were used in most assays, and CXCR3 expression partially decreased after cryopreservation. Naive cells with CXCR3 showed TRB CDR3s that were more hydrophobic than those in CXCR3-negative naive cells.

It was by 5' RACE with UMI labels that the TRB cDNA libraries were prepared. Each CDR3 protein gets one entry in TCRdb, which reprocessed the 5' RACE reads and gives no DNA. Its table lists over 80,000 distinct CDR3 sequences. From germline, CDR1 is SEHNR and CDR2 FQNEAQ (reference sequence). This CDR3 comprises 15 residues. Remarks on this clonotype: Antigen: not known.

The V call is TRBV7-9, the J call TRBJ2-1; TCRdb calls TRBD2, which cannot be checked without DNA. The receptor comes from a human donor in good health. Some clones in this sample may be carry-over from other donors' samples. Sequenced sample: naive CXCR3- CD8+ T cells from blood. Subset here: CD45RO-CCR7+CD27+CD95- naive CD8+ T cells lacking CXCR3 (TNR3-). This CDR3 is CASSLVVAGDNEQFF.